Following are 22 T cell receptor beta chains from one sample sequenced in a study of response to subunit inactivated influenza vaccine. TCRdb fed the RT-PCR reads into MiXCR, producing one record per CDR3 protein. The sample has roughly 460,000 distinct CDR3 sequences, about a tenth seen once; the top ten hold about 12%. Sequenced material: PBMCs from blood, taken roughly 46 days after vaccination. The receptor set was obtained from a man aged 50-60 years who received an inactivated influenza vaccine.

A few counts support this clonotype. The chain joins TRBV14 to TRBJ2-7; D might be TRBD1 (6 bases). V lost 5 bases to trimming and J lost 4 bases, with 18 bases between them. The CDR3 runs to 15 residues. Germline values: CDR1 SGHDN, CDR2 FVKESK. Here the CDR3 DNA reads TGTGCCAGCAGCGGAATAGGGACACGCAGTTACGAGCAGTACTTC. It specifies CASSGIGTRSYEQYF.

This clonotype was observed many times. The genes are TRBV7-9 and TRBJ2-3; maybe TRBD2 (7 bases). Looked up from germline, CDR1 is SEHNR and CDR2 is FQNEAQ (reference sequence). The CDR3 has 14 residues. Trimming left V 10 bases short and J 0 bases short, with 14 bases between. Here the CDR3 reads CATRGGQSTDTQYF. DNA for the CDR3: TGTGCCACAAGGGGGGGCCAAAGCACAGATACGCAGTATTTT.

Many counts were recorded for this clonotype. This chain connects TRBV5-6 to TRBJ2-7; D possibly corresponds to TRBD2 (6 bases). Germline CDR1 is SGHDT and CDR2 is YYEEEE. There are 15 residues in the CDR3. The V and J ends lost 5 bases and 6 bases respectively, with 21 bases between them. The CDR3 is CASSTTGLVLGEQYF. CDR3 DNA: TGTGCCAGCAGTACTACGGGACTGGTCCTAGGCGAGCAGTACTTC. The variable domain in full, with the rest retrieved from reference TRBV5-6 and TRBJ2-7, is DAGVTQSPTHLIKTRGQQVTLRCSPKSGHDTVSWYQQALGQGPQFIFQYYEEEERQRGNFPDRFSGHQFPNYSSELNVNALLLGDSALYLCASSTTGLVLGEQYFGPGTRLTVT.

The chain is built from TRBV20-1 and TRBJ2-7; 9 positions match TRBD1. Germline V CDR1 and CDR2: DFQATT, SNEGSKA (reference sequence). CDR3 length: 14 amino acids. Trimming cost V 0 bases and J 6 bases; bases outside gene matches: 6. This CDR3 reads CSARDPGQGTEQYF. In DNA, the CDR3 is TGCAGTGCTAGAGATCCTGGACAGGGGACCGAGCAGTACTTC.

The rearrangement links TRBV6-2 or TRBV6-3 to TRBJ2-1; D may be TRBD1 or TRBD2 (6 bases each). The germline V gene has CDR1 MNHEY and CDR2 SVGEGT. CDR3 length: 14 amino acids. Trimming stripped 10 bases from V and 8 bases from J, with 21 bases between. CDR3: CAIKGGRRADEQFF. The CDR3 DNA is TGTGCCATCAAGGGGGGAAGGCGGGCCGATGAGCAGTTCTTC.

This rearrangement joins TRBV28 to TRBJ2-7, with 7 bases fitting TRBD1. The length of the CDR3 is 13 residues. After removal of 6 bases from V and 6 bases from J, the junction contained 8 bases not matched to a gene. The germline V gene encodes CDR1 MDHEN and CDR2 SYDVKM. CDR3 DNA: TGTGCCAGCAGCTCCGGACAGGCAGGCGAGCAGTACTTC. Its translation is CASSSGQAGEQYF.

This clonotype has a count of ten or more. The chain joins TRBV12-3 or TRBV12-4 to TRBJ2-7; D gene unclear. V gave up 2 bases and J gave up 6 bases, with 14 bases separating them. The CDR3 covers 14 residues. In nucleotides, the CDR3 is TGTGCCAGCAGTTTAAATTTCCCCTACGCCGAGCAGTACTTC. Its protein is CASSLNFPYAEQYF.

The sample holds many counts of this clonotype. This chain connects TRBV10-3 to TRBJ2-1, with D unresolved. Germline CDR1 reads ENHRY; CDR2 reads SYGVKD. V was clipped by 0 bases and J by 4 bases, with 4 bases between them. The CDR3 has 13 amino acids. The CDR3 reads CAISESSYNEQFF. The CDR3 coding sequence is TGTGCCATCAGTGAGTCTTCATACAATGAGCAGTTCTTC.

This clonotype was counted many times. The genes are TRBV20-1 and TRBJ1-5; D is uncertain. Germline loops: CDR1 DFQATT, CDR2 SNEGSKA (reference sequence). V gave up 5 bases and J gave up 2 bases, with 16 bases separating them. The length of the CDR3 is 15 residues. The CDR3 loop is CSAPTAGRGNQPQHF. As DNA, the CDR3 is TGCAGTGCTCCCACCGCGGGGAGGGGCAATCAGCCCCAGCATTTT.

This rearrangement joins TRBV20-1 to TRBJ2-2, with D uncertain. V lost 5 bases and J lost 8, with 9 bases in between. The germline V gene encodes CDR1 DFQATT and CDR2 SNEGSKA (reference sequence). The CDR3 is 11 residues long. For the CDR3, the DNA is TGCAGTGCTCTTCTTTTGGGGGAGCTGTTTTTT. Its protein product is CSALLLGELFF.

V and J are TRBV10-3 and TRBJ1-1; perhaps TRBD1 as D (6 bases). Germline values: CDR1 ENHRY, CDR2 SYGVKD. The CDR3 extends over 13 amino acids. Trimming removed 8 bases at V and 0 bases at J, with 10 bases between. The CDR3 region is CAIGGALNTEAFF. The CDR3 nucleotides read TGTGCCATCGGGGGGGCGCTGAACACTGAAGCTTTCTTT.

This clonotype was picked up a small number of times. The rearrangement links TRBV6-2 or TRBV6-3 to TRBJ2-7; D ambiguous. The CDR3 extends over 11 amino acids. V was trimmed by 6 bases and J by 5 bases, leaving 8 bases between them. Germline loops: CDR1 MNHEY, CDR2 SVGEGT. CDR3 in DNA: TGTGCCAGCAGACCCGCCAACGAGCAGTACTTC. This encodes CASRPANEQYF.

The genes are TRBV11-2 and TRBJ2-7; the match to TRBD1 covers 8 bases. Per germline, CDR1 SGHAT and CDR2 FQNNGV. This CDR3 contains 15 residues. V gave up 0 bases and J gave up 3 bases; unmatched junction bases: 4. CDR3 coding DNA: TGTGCCAGCAGCTTAGAAGGGACAGGAATCTACGAGCAGTACTTC. Encoded protein: CASSLEGTGIYEQYF.

This clonotype was counted ten times or more. This sequence joins TRBV5-5 and TRBJ2-3; D remains unclear. CDR1 is SGHKS and CDR2 is YYEKEE in the germline V gene (reference sequence). This CDR3 is 13 amino acids long. Deletions cut 1 base from V and 5 bases from J, with 8 bases between. The CDR3: CASSLSPGDTQYF. The DNA for the CDR3 is TGTGCCAGCAGCTTGTCTCCGGGAGATACGCAGTATTTT.

This clonotype has more than one count but fewer than ten. J is TRBJ2-1 and V is TRBV4-3; possibly TRBD1 or TRBD2 for D (6 bases each). The V and J ends lost 0 bases and 5 bases respectively, with 20 bases between them. The CDR3 loop spans 18 amino acids. The germline V gene encodes CDR1 LGHNA and CDR2 YSLEER. This CDR3 reads CASSQDLGGLIFNNEQFF. CDR3 DNA sequence: TGCGCCAGCAGCCAAGATCTTGGGGGGCTAATCTTTAACAATGAGCAGTTCTTC.

V and J are TRBV21-1 and TRBJ2-7; the table's D gene call, TRBD1, was not cross checked with the DNA. TRBV21-1 is termed a pseudogene. The CDR3 is made up of 15 amino acids. The CDR3 loop is CASSLEISGAYEQYF. The CDR3 region has the DNA TGTGCCAGCAGCCTAGAGATTTCGGGGGCCTACGAGCAGTACTTC.

Concerning this clonotype: A clone one base away is much larger, so this may be a read error. This sequence joins TRBV15 and TRBJ2-3; possibly TRBD1 or TRBD2 for D (5 bases each). This CDR3 is built from 13 residues. Germline CDR1 and CDR2: LNHNV and YYDKDF (reference sequence). The CDR3 sequence: CATSIRGPETQYF. CDR3 DNA: TGTGCCACCAGCATTCGGGGACCAGAGACGCAGTATTTT.

In regard to this clonotype: A much bigger clone sits one base away, suggesting this may be a read error. The gene calls are TRBV6-5 and TRBJ2-1; no clear D gene. Germline CDR1 and CDR2: MNHEY and SVGAGI. The CDR3 consists of 17 residues. The V end was cut by 0 bases, the J end by 1 base, with 13 bases between. CDR3 amino acids: CASSYSRPKRSYNEQFF. The DNA of the CDR3 is TGTGCCAGCAGTTACTCCAGGCCGAAGCGTTCCTACAATGAGCAGTTCTTC.

CDR3 region: CASSLSGLGFETQYF. CDR3 coding DNA: TGTGCCAGCAGCCTCTCCGGACTAGGGTTTGAGACCCAGTACTTC. V gene TRBV6-2 or TRBV6-3 combines with J gene TRBJ2-5; 7 nucleotides agree with TRBD2. Losses at the gene ends were 6 bases for V and 5 bases for J; bases not matched to a gene: 12. Germline V gives CDR1 MNHEY, CDR2 SVGEGT. The CDR3 runs to 15 residues.

This chain links TRBV20-1 with TRBJ2-1, with 10 bases identical to TRBD2. The junction had 4 bases not matched to a gene; V was cut back by 0 bases and J by 5 bases. The CDR3 length is 15 residues. Germline values: CDR1 DFQATT, CDR2 SNEGSKA (reference sequence). The CDR3 reads CSARDSGRIDNEQFF. In DNA form, the CDR3 reads TGCAGTGCTAGAGATAGCGGGAGGATCGACAATGAGCAGTTCTTC.

This clonotype occurred a few times. This chain uses TRBV12-3 or TRBV12-4 with TRBJ2-1; a weak D match, TRBD1 (6 bases). The CDR3 sequence is 14 residues long. V was cut by 2 bases and J by 9 bases, with 14 bases left in between. The CDR3 spells CASSLFAEGGEQFF. CDR3 bases: TGTGCCAGCAGTTTATTTGCGGAAGGGGGTGAGCAGTTCTTC.

The chain carries TRBV7-9 and TRBJ2-4; possible D gene TRBD1, 6 bases. CDR1 and CDR2 (germline): SEHNR, FQNEAQ (reference sequence). This CDR3 comprises 16 residues. V gave up 4 bases and J gave up 4 bases, with 17 bases separating them. CDR3: CASSYRDTPWKNIQYF. The CDR3 DNA is TGTGCCAGCAGCTACCGGGACACCCCTTGGAAAAACATTCAGTACTTC.